These 9 T cell receptor beta chains were sequenced from one sample in a study of T cells after yellow fever vaccination. Via MiXCR, TCRdb re-called the 5' RACE reads, giving one row per CDR3 protein. The sample comprises 510,000 or so distinct CDR3 sequences, about a fifth of which are singletons, and roughly an eighth rests with the top ten. The sample here was PBMCs, taken 15 days after the yellow fever booster vaccination. The receptors were gathered from a man aged 25-45 years who received the YFV17D yellow fever vaccine.

This clonotype was seen only a few times. This chain links TRBV6-6 with TRBJ1-1, with D hard to call. The CDR3 loop spans 13 amino acids. Germline-derived CDR1 and CDR2 are MNHNY and SVGAGI (reference sequence). V was shortened by 6 bases and J by 5 bases, with 13 bases between the two germline ends. DNA for the CDR3: TGTGCCAGCAGGACGGATTCGTGGACTGAAGCTTTCTTT. Translated, it gives CASRTDSWTEAFF.

In regard to this clonotype: Its ends do not fully match the called genes, so a read error is possible. The chain has TRBV6-1 and TRBJ1-4; D may be TRBD1 (5 bases). The length of the CDR3 is 14 residues. Per germline, CDR1 MNHNS and CDR2 SASEGT. DNA of the CDR3: TGTGCCAGCAGCCGCGCGGGGCAATATGAAAAACCGTTTTTT. Translating it yields CASSRAGQYEKPFF.

This sequence joins TRBV25-1 and TRBJ2-1; unclear D gene. The CDR3 totals 15 residues. CDR1 is MGHDK and CDR2 is SYGVNS in the germline V gene. V shed 2 bases and J shed 3 bases, with 11 bases lying between them. This CDR3 reads CASSEISKHYNEQFF. DNA for the CDR3: TGTGCCAGCAGTGAAATCAGTAAGCACTACAATGAGCAGTTCTTC.

The CDR3 DNA follows: TGTGCCAGCAGCGTAGATCCCGGGACCTACGAGCAGTACTTC. Its protein product is CASSVDPGTYEQYF. V and J are TRBV9 and TRBJ2-7; D perhaps matches TRBD2 (5 bases). The V end was cut by 0 bases, the J end by 2 bases, with 9 bases between. The CDR3 sequence is 14 residues long. The germline gives CDR1 SGDLS, CDR2 YYNGEE.

The J gene is TRBJ1-1, the V gene TRBV21-1. TRBV21-1 is recorded as a pseudogene. This CDR3 spans 16 amino acids. The CDR3 spells CASSKAKRRKGTEAFF. DNA for the CDR3: TGTGCCAGCAGCAAAGCCAAGAGGAGGAAGGGCACTGAAGCTTTCTTT.

The J gene is TRBJ2-7, the V gene TRBV3-1; 7 positions agree with TRBD2. J was trimmed by 2 bases and V by 4 bases; bases with no gene match: 14. There are 17 residues in the CDR3. In germline, CDR1 is LGHDT, CDR2 YNNKEL (reference sequence). CDR3 loop: CASSLIVSGTVTYEQYF. Written as DNA, the CDR3 is TGTGCCAGCAGCCTAATTGTGAGCGGGACCGTCACCTACGAGCAGTACTTC.

The chain has TRBV12-3 or TRBV12-4 and TRBJ2-3; D remains ambiguous. CDR3 length equals 14 residues. Trimming cost V 8 bases and J 0 bases, with 12 bases left between them. CDR3 loop: CASESGSSTDTQYF. CDR3 coding DNA: TGTGCCAGCGAAAGTGGTTCTAGCACAGATACGCAGTATTTT.

The J gene is TRBJ2-3, the V gene TRBV7-2; 7 bases are shared with TRBD2. Germline CDR1 reads SGHTA; CDR2 reads FQGNSA. This CDR3 has 15 residues. V lost 5 bases and J lost 6; bases outside the gene matches: 11. CDR3 protein: CASSLDSGWWDTQYF. CDR3 bases: TGTGCCAGCAGCCTAGATAGCGGGTGGTGGGATACGCAGTATTTT.

This clonotype was observed a few times. The chain uses TRBV28 and TRBJ2-3; no clear D. The V end was cut by 5 bases, the J end by 7 bases, with 10 bases between. This CDR3 has 12 amino acids. Germline lookup yields CDR1 MDHEN and CDR2 SYDVKM. CDR3 DNA: TGTGCCAGCAGTATCCGGACGAATACGCAGTATTTT. It yields the protein CASSIRTNTQYF.